This record covers a single T cell receptor (beta chain). Time point denoted: pre-sensitization, week 0. Treatment in this sample: therapeutic diphenylcyclopropenone sensitization with weekly scalp DPC. TCRdb redid the calling of the RACE reads with MiXCR, one entry per CDR3 protein. The sample yields around 250,000 distinct CDR3 sequences, 8.6% seen once. The source of the sample is a study of human T cells and chemical hapten exposure. Study background: The study sensitized with 2% DPC on a 2 cm by 2 cm patch of upper inner arm skin.

The CDR3 totals 16 residues. V was clipped by 0 bases and J by 4 bases, with 13 bases between them. Germline CDR1 and CDR2: SEHNR and FQNEAQ (reference sequence). V and J are TRBV7-9 and TRBJ2-1; tentative D call: TRBD1 (6 bases). The material sequenced was whole blood, taken in connection with sensitization to the hapten diphenylcyclopropenone (DPC). The receptor was derived from a woman in her 40s with alopecia areata. Some clones in this sample may be carry-over from other donors' samples. This CDR3 is CASSLARGTIYNEQFF. The DNA of the CDR3 is TGTGCCAGCAGCTTAGCTAGGGGGACGATTTACAATGAGCAGTTCTTC.